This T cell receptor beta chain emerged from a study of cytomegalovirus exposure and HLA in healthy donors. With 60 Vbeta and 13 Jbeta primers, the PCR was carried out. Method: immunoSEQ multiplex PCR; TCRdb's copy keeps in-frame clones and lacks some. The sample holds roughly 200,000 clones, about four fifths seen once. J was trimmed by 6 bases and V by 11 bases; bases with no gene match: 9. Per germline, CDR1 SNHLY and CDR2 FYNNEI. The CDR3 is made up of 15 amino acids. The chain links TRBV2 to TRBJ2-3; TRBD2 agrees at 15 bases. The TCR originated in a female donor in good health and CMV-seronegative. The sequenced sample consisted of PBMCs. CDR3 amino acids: CAGQGLAGGQDTQYF. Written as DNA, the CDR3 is TGTGCCGGCCAAGGACTAGCGGGGGGGCAGGATACGCAGTATTTT.